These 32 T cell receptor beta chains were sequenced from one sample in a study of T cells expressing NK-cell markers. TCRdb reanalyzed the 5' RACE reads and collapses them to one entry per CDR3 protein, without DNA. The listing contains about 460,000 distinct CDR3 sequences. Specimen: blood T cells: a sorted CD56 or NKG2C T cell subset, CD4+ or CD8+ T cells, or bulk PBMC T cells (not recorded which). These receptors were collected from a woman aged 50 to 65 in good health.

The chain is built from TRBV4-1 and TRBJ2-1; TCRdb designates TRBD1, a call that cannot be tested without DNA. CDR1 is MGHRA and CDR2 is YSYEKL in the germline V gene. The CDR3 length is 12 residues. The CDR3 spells CASSPGTGEQFF.

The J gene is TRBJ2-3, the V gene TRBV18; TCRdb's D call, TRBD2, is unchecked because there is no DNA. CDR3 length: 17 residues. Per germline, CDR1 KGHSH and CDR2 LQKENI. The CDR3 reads CASSPLRQAGARDTQYF.

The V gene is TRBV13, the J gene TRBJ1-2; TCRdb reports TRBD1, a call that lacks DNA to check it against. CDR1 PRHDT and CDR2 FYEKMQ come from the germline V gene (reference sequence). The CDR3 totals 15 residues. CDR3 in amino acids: CASSLHMDRSYGYTF. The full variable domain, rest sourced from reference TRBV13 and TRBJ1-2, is AAGVIQSPRHLIKEKRETATLKCYPIPRHDTVYWYQQGPGQDPQFLISFYEKMQSDKGSIPDRFSAQQFSDYHSELNMSSLELGDSALYFCASSLHMDRSYGYTFGSGTRLTVV.

CDR3 loop: CASSVDTGRRADTQYF. The chain employs TRBV9 and TRBJ2-3; TCRdb designates TRBD2, a call that cannot be tested without DNA. The V gene's germline CDR1 is SGDLS and CDR2 YYNGEE. The CDR3 loop spans 16 amino acids.

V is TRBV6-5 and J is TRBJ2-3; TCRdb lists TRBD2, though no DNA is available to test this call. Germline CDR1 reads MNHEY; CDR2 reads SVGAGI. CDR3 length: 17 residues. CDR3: CASSYSGLAGRADTQYF.

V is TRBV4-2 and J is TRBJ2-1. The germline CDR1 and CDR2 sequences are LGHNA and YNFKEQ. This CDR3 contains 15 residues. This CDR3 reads CASSQERGASTLQFF.

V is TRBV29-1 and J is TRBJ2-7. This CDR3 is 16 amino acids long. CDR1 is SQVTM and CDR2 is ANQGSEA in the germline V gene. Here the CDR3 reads CSVGSIGRTAAYEQYF.

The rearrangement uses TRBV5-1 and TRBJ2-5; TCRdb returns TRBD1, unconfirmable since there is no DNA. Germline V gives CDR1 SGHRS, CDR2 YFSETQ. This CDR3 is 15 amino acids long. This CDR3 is CASSLVLGMSETQYF.

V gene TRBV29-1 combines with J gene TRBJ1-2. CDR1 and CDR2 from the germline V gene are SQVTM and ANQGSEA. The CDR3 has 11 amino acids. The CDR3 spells CSLVADGRGTF.

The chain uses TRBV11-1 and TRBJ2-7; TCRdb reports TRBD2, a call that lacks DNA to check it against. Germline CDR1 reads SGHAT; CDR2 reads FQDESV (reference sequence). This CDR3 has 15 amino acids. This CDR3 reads CASRRTPGGVYEQYF.

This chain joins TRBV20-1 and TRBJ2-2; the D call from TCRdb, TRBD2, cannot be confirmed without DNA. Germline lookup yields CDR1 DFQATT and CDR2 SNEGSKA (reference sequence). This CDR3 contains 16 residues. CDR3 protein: CSARVAGGAWTGELFF.

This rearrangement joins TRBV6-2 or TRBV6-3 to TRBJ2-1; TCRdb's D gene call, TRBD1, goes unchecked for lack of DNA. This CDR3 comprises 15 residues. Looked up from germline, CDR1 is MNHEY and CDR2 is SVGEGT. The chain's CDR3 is CASSYVTGFRSRQFF.

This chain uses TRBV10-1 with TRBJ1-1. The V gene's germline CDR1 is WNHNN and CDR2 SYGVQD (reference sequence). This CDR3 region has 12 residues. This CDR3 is CASSSGPTEAFF.

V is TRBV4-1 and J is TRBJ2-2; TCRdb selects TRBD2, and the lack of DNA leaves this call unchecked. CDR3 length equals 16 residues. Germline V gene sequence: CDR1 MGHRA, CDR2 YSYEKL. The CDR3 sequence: CASSRSGTSGTGELFF.

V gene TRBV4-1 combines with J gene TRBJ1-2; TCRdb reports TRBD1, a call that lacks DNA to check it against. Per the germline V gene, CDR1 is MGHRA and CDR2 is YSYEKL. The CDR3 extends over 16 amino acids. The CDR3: CASSQGLTGGFYGYTF.

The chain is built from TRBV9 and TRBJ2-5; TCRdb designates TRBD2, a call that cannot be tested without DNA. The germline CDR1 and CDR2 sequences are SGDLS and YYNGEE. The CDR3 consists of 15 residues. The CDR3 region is CASSAAHREVETQYF.

The CDR3 region is CAGVSGRKTDEQYF. The chain recombines TRBV7-9 with TRBJ2-7; TCRdb's D call, TRBD2, is unchecked because there is no DNA. Germline CDR1 reads SEHNR; CDR2 reads FQNEAQ (reference sequence). This CDR3 region has 14 residues.

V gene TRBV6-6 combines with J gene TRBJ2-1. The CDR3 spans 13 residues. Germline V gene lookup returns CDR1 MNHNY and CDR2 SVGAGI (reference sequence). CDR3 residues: CASSGSLNNEQFF.

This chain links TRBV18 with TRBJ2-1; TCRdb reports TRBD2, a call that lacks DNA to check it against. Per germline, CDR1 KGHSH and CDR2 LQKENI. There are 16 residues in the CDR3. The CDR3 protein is CASSPRLAGGFYEQFF. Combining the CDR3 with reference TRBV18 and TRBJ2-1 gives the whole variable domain NAGVMQNPRHLVRRRGQEARLRCSPMKGHSHVYWYRQLPEEGLKFMVYLQKENIIDESGMPKERFSAEFPKEGPSILRIQQVVRGDSAAYFCASSPRLAGGFYEQFFGPGTRLTVL.

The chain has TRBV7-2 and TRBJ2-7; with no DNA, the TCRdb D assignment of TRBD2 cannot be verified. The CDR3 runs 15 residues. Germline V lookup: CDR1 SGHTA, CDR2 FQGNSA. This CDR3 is CASSSPLASSYEQYF.

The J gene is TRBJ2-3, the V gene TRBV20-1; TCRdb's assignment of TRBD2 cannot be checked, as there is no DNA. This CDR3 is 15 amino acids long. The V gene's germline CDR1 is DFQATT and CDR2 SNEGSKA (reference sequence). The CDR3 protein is CSASRPSGPSDTQYF.

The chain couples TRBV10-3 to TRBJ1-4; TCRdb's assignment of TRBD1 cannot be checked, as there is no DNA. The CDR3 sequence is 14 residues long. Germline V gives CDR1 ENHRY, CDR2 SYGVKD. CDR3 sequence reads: CARHVGESNEKLFF.

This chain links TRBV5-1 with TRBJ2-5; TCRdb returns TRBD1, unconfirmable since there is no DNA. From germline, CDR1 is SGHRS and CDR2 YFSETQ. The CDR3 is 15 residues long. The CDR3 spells CASSLGHAGRETQYF.

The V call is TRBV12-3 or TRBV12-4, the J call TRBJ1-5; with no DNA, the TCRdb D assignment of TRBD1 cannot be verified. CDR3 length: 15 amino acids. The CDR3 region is CASSFGDRDHQPQHF.

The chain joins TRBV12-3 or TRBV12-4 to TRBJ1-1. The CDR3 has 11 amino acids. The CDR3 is CASSVGTGAFF.

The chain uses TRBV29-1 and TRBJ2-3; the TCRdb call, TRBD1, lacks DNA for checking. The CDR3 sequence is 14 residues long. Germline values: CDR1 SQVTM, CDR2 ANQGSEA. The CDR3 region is CSALAGRTTDTQYF.

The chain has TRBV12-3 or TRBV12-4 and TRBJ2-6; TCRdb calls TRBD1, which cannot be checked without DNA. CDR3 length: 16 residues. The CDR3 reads CASSLQGYSGANVLTF.

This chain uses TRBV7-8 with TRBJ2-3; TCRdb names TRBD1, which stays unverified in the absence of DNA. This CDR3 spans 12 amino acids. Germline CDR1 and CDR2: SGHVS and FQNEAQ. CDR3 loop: CATSGYTDTQYF. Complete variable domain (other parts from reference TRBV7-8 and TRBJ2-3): GAGVSQSPRYKVAKRGQDVALRCDPISGHVSLFWYQQALGQGPEFLTYFQNEAQLDKSGLPSDRFFAERPEGSVSTLKIQRTQQEDSAVYLCATSGYTDTQYFGPGTRLTVL.

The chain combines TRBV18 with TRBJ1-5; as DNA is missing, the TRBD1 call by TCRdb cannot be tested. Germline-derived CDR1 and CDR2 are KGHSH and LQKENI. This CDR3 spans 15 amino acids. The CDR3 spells CASSPGGQSNQPQHF. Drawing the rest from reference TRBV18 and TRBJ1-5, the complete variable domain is NAGVMQNPRHLVRRRGQEARLRCSPMKGHSHVYWYRQLPEEGLKFMVYLQKENIIDESGMPKERFSAEFPKEGPSILRIQQVVRGDSAAYFCASSPGGQSNQPQHFGDGTRLSIL.

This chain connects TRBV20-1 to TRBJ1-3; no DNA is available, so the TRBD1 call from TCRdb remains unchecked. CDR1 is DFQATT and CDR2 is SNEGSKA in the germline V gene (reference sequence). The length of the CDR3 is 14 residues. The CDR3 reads CSAGDRATGNTIYF.

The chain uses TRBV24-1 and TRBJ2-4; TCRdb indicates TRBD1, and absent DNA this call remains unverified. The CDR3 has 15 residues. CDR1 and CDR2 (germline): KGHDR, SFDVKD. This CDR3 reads CATSERTGPKDIQYF.

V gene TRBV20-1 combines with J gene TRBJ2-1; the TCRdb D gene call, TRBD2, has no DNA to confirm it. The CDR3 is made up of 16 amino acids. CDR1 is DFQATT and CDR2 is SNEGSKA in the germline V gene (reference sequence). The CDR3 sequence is CSARVFADKHDNEQFF.